This TCR beta chain was profiled in a study of PD-L1 blockade in urothelial cancer. As to time point: peripheral blood 6 weeks after treatment start. Libraries were prepared by immunoSEQ multiplex PCR; TCRdb keeps only in-frame clonotypes and omits some of them. The sample comprises fewer than 25,000 clones, over 75% of which are singletons, and 1.5% to 2% rests with the top ten. Per the germline V gene, CDR1 is MGHRA and CDR2 is YSYEKL. This CDR3 has 15 amino acids. J gave up 8 bases and V 2 bases, and 4 bases lay outside the gene matches. The rearrangement uses TRBV4-1 and TRBJ2-1; TRBD1 matches at 12 bases. The sequence derives from a middle-aged man with urothelial cancer. Specimen: PBMCs, collected around atezolizumab (anti-PD-L1) treatment. CDR3 in DNA: TGCGCCAGCAGCCAAATGGGGACAGGGGGCGATGAGCAGTTCTTC. Translated: CASSQMGTGGDEQFF.